This TCR beta chain was profiled in a study of beta chain features in type 1 diabetes (dated by TCRdb to the late 2010s). Regarding the research as a whole: Mean age, gender distribution, total cell number and subset yield were not different between patients and healthy donors. A total of roughly 99,000,000 sorted cells were examined across all samples, and the number of cells per subset was strongly correlated with RNA yield. The study compared TCRB repertoires of sorted circulating CD4+ T cell subsets between recently diagnosed type 1 diabetes patients and matched healthy donors. Naive and central memory subsets were obtained from all 30 or so donors, but regulatory and stem cell-like memory subsets were isolated from only 8 patients and roughly eight healthy donors.

Each donor gave one peripheral blood draw, averaging approximately 120 mL, which was collected into heparinised tubes. A BD FACSAria II and a panel including CD45RO, CCR7, CD25, CD127, CD95 and CD27 were used to sort naive, central memory, regulatory and stem cell-like memory CD4+ T cells. Every sorted population had a purity above 98%. PBMCs were isolated right away by Lymphoprep density gradient centrifugation and were stained directly, without culture. So that batch effects would be minimized, each experiment stained and sorted samples in pairs, pairing one healthy donor with one patient. What the study reported, not specific to this receptor: Patients with type 1 diabetes made fewer insertions and deleted more nucleotides at VDJ recombination sites, implying thymic rearrangement abnormalities. PCR may preferentially amplify shorter templates, but because patient and control samples were amplified and corrected together, any resulting skew would affect both groups equally. Type 1 diabetes patients showed a moderate but significant shortening of TCRB CDR3 length in all four CD4+ subsets. Naive, central memory and regulatory TCRB repertoires appeared to be more similar among patients than among healthy donors. HLA sub-analyses involved small numbers of individuals, so any influence of HLA type on TCRB rearrangement remained unresolved. Because cDNA was sequenced instead of genomic DNA, highly expressing activated cells could be over-represented, though the groups showed no difference in activation or CD3 levels.

All of the isolated RNA was reverse transcribed with the High Capacity cDNA Reverse Transcription Kit, so expressed TCRB transcripts were sequenced. Deep immunoSEQ sequencing was performed on naive, central memory and regulatory T cell samples, with an average of around 3.5 million total reads per sample. Sorted cells were lysed in RLT buffer and RNA was extracted with DNase-treated RNeasy Micro or Mini kits, depending on cell number. Each cell subset was processed on its own to prevent cross-contamination, while patient and healthy donor samples were processed together. The immunoSEQ multiplex PCR was used to amplify TCRB sequences from cDNA, yielding 87-bp fragments that span the CDR3 region. Sequencing of the amplicons was done on the Illumina HiSeq platform. The source study handled its data this way. PCR bias was corrected computationally using synthetic template baselines, and reads within Hamming distance 2 were collapsed, with unmergeable singletons discarded. Reads were aligned to IMGT to assign V, D and J genes, CDR3 length, and insertions or deletions at six rearrangement sites. Within each subset, clonotype counts were normalized to sorted cell number, after which true diversity and Gini coefficients were computed with the tcR R package. The overlap coefficient, calculated on TCRB nucleotide sequences, was used to quantify repertoire sharing. Imported from immuneACCESS, the table was reduced by TCRdb to in-frame sequences with V and J called. These copies leave out some clones; in studies compared against another copy, an unresolved V gene accounts for under half, and the cause of the remainder is not known. V, J and clone size are taken as reported in that table, and D and trimming were inferred from the DNA itself. Within this sample are about 150,000 clones, with 40% to 60% of them counted one time only. Around 0.42% of the sample belongs to the ten largest clones.

The CDR3 numbers 15 residues from cysteine through phenylalanine. The entry retains the CDR3 DNA only, 45 bases that are in frame from base 1. V is cut by 0 bases and J by 3 bases, and the space between the germline ends is 11 bases. From the germline V gene, CDR1 is KGHSH and CDR2 is LQKENI. As for this clone: Which antigen it targets is not known. Qualities for individual bases were not recorded, and no much larger clone is one base off.

The receptor's source is a man younger than 35 in good health. Sequenced material: Tregs from blood. The cell subset or site label corresponds to: regulatory CD4+ T cells. This chain joins TRBV18 to TRBJ2-5, with a weak D call of TRBD2 (5 bases match). CDR3 reads: CASSPPNGREETQYF. The DNA sequence is given as TGTGCCAGCTCACCACCGAACGGGCGGGAAGAGACCCAGTACTTC.